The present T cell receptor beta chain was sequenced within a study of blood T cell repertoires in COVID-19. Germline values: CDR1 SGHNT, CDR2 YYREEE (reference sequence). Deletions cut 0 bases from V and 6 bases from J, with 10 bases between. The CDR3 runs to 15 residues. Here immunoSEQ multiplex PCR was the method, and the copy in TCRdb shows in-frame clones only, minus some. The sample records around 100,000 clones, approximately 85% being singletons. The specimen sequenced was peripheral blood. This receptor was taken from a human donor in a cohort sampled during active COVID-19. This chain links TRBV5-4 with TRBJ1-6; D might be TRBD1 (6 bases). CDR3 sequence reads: CASSLEGGVNSPLHF. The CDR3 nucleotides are TGTGCCAGCAGCTTGGAAGGGGGAGTTAATTCACCCCTCCACTTT.